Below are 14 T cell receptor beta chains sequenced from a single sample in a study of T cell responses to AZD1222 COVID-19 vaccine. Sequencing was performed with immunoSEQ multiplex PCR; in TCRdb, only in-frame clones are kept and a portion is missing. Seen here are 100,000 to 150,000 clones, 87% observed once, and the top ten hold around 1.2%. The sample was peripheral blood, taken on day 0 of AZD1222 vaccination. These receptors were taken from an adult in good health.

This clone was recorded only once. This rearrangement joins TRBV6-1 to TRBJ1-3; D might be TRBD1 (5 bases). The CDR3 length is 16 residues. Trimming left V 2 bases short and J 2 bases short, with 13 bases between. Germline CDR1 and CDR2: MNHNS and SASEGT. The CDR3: CASSEWGRGTGNTIYF. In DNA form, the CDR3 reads TGTGCCAGCAGTGAATGGGGCCGGGGAACTGGAAACACCATATATTTT.

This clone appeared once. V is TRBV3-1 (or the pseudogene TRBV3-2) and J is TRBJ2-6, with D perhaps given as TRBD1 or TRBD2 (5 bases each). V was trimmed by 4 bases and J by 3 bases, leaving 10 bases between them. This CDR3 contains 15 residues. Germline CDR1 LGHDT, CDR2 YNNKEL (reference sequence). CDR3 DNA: TGTGCCAGCAGCCTTCGAGGGGATGGGGCCAACGTCCTGACTTTC. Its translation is CASSLRGDGANVLTF.

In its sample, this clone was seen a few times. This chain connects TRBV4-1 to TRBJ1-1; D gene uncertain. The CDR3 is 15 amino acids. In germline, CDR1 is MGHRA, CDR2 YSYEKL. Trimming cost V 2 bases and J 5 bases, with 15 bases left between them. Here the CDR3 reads CASSQLLGSFTEAFF. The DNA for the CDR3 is TGCGCCAGCAGCCAACTTCTAGGCTCTTTTACTGAAGCTTTCTTT.

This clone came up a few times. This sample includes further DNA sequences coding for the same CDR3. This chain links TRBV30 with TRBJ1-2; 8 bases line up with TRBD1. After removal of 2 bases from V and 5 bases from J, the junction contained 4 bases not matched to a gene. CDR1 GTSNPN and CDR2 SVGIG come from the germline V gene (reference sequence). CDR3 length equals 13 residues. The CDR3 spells CAWSRDRPYGYTF. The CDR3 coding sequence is TGTGCCTGGAGTCGGGACAGGCCATATGGCTACACCTTC.

CDR3 loop: CASSIGFNSPLHF. The CDR3 DNA is TGTGCCAGTAGTATAGGGTTCAATTCACCCCTCCACTTT. This chain joins TRBV19 and TRBJ1-6; D unclear. The germline V and J ends were trimmed by 1 base and 7 bases, with 5 bases remaining between them. This CDR3 has 13 amino acids. Per the germline V gene, CDR1 is LNHDA and CDR2 is SQIVND (reference sequence).

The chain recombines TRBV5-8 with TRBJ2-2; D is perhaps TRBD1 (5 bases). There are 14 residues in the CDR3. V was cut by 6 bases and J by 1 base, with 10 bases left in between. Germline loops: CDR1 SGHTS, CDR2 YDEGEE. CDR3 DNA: TGTGCCAGCACCCGGCAGGGGAACACCGGGGAGCTGTTTTTT. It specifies CASTRQGNTGELFF.

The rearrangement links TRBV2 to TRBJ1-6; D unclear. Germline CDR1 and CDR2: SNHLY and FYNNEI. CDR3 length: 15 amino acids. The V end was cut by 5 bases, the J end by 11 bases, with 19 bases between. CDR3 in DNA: TGTGCCAGCAGTCTTATCGAAAGCACACACGCACCCCTCCACTTT. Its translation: CASSLIESTHAPLHF.

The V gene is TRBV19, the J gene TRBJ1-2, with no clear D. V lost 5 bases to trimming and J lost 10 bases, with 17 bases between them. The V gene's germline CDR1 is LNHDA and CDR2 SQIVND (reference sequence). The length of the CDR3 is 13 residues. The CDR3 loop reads CASSLRAPFVYTF. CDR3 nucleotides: TGTGCCAGTAGTCTCCGGGCCCCCTTTGTCTACACCTTC.

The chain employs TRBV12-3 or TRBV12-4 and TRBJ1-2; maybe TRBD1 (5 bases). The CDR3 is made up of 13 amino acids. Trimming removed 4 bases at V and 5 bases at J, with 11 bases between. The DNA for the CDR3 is TGTGCCAGCAGTTATAACAGGCCTTATGGCTACACCTTC. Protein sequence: CASSYNRPYGYTF.

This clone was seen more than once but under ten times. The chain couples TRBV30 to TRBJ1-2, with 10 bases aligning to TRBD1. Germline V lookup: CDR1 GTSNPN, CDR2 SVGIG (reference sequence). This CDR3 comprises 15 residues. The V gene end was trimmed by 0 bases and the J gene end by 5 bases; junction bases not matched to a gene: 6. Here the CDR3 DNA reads TGTGCCTGGAGTGTACTGGGACAGGGGAGTTATGGCTACACCTTC. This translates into CAWSVLGQGSYGYTF.

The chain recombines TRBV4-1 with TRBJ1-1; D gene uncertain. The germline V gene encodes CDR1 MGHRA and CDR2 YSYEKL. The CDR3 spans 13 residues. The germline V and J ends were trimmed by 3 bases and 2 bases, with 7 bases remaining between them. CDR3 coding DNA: TGCGCCAGCAGCCAGGGGTCAAACACTGAAGCTTTCTTT. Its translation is CASSQGSNTEAFF.

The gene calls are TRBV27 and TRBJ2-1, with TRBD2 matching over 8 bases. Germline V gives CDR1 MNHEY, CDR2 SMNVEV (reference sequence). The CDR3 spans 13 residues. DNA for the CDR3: TGTGCTATATCCGGGGGGGCGGGGAATGAGCAGTTCTTC. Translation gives CAISGGAGNEQFF.

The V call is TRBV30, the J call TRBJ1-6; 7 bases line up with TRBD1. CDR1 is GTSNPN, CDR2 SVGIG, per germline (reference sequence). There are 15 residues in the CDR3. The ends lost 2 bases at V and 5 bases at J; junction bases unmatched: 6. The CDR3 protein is CAWSPPDRNNSPLHF. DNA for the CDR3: TGTGCCTGGAGTCCCCCGGACAGGAATAATTCACCCCTCCACTTT.

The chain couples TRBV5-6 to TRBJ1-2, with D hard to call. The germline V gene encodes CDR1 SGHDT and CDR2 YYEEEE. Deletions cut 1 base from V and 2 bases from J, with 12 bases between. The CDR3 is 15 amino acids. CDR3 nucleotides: TGTGCCAGCAGCTTGTTCGGATCCCTCAACTATGGCTACACCTTC. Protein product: CASSLFGSLNYGYTF.